A single sample gave rise to the 19 T cell receptor beta chains below, sequenced in a study of blood T cell repertoires in COVID-19. Assay used: immunoSEQ multiplex PCR; TCRdb lists only in-frame clones, some missing. The sample lists 60,000 or so clones, roughly four fifths occurring once. Sequencing was carried out using peripheral blood. The receptors shown here come from a man aged 60 to 75 with acute or convalescent COVID-19.

The V call is TRBV20-1, the J call TRBJ2-1; D might be TRBD1 (5 bases). Germline lookup yields CDR1 DFQATT and CDR2 SNEGSKA (reference sequence). The CDR3 has 11 residues. V was shortened by 1 base and J by 15 bases, with 13 bases between the two germline ends. The CDR3 region is CSARVGGAGFF. CDR3 coding DNA: TGCAGTGCTAGAGTCGGTGGGGCAGGGTTCTTC.

In its sample, this clone was seen once. The genes are TRBV6-6 and TRBJ2-5; 9 bases align to TRBD1. CDR1 MNHNY and CDR2 SVGAGI come from the germline V gene (reference sequence). With 5 bases clipped from V and 9 bases from J, the junction kept 7 bases outside the gene matches. The CDR3 runs 13 residues. CDR3 DNA sequence: TGTGCCAGCAGTCTCGGGACAGGGTCGTCCCAGTACTTC. This codes for CASSLGTGSSQYF.

The chain joins TRBV7-9 to TRBJ2-3; no reliable D call. Trimming stripped 4 bases from V and 3 bases from J, with 8 bases between. The CDR3 covers 13 residues. Germline CDR1 is SEHNR and CDR2 is FQNEAQ (reference sequence). The CDR3 protein is CASSSTFTDTQYF. The DNA for the CDR3 is TGTGCCAGCAGCTCCACTTTTACAGATACGCAGTATTTT.

V usage is TRBV12-3 or TRBV12-4 and J usage is TRBJ1-6, with 11 bases that match TRBD1. Losses at the gene ends were 7 bases for V and 8 bases for J; bases not matched to a gene: 1. The length of the CDR3 is 13 residues. The CDR3 DNA is TGTGCCAGCAAGGGACAGGGGGATTCACCCCTCCACTTT. It specifies CASKGQGDSPLHF.

This sequence joins TRBV7-2 and TRBJ2-3, with D tentatively TRBD1 (5 bases). Germline V gene sequence: CDR1 SGHTA, CDR2 FQGNSA. There are 17 residues in the CDR3. V was shortened by 4 bases and J by 1 base, with 18 bases between the two germline ends. CDR3 DNA: TGTGCCAGCAGCTCCTATGCAGGGTTTACGGGCACAGATACGCAGTATTTT. Translating gives CASSSYAGFTGTDTQYF.

The chain recombines TRBV7-2 with TRBJ2-7, with TRBD2 matching 8 bases. The CDR3 loop spans 15 amino acids. V shed 4 bases, J shed 6 bases, and the junction held 11 bases outside the gene matches. Germline values: CDR1 SGHTA, CDR2 FQGNSA. The CDR3 protein is CASSSRGGTSGEQYF. The CDR3 nucleotides are TGTGCCAGCAGCTCCCGGGGGGGAACCTCCGGCGAGCAGTACTTC. Based on the CDR3 plus reference TRBV7-2 and TRBJ2-7, the full variable domain is GAGVSQSPSNKVTEKGKDVELRCDPISGHTALYWYRQSLGQGLEFLIYFQGNSAPDKSGLPSDRFSAERTGGSVSTLTIQRTQQEDSAVYLCASSSRGGTSGEQYFGPGTRLTVT.

The chain employs TRBV30 and TRBJ2-3; the D gene is possibly TRBD2 (7 bases). V was shortened by 2 bases and J by 2 bases, with 17 bases between the two germline ends. The length of the CDR3 is 16 residues. Germline lookup yields CDR1 GTSNPN and CDR2 SVGIG (reference sequence). The CDR3 loop is CAWSTGRRGLTDTQYF. CDR3 sequence (DNA): TGTGCCTGGAGTACGGGAAGGCGGGGGCTCACAGATACGCAGTATTTT.

This chain links TRBV6-5 with TRBJ1-1; D not resolved. This CDR3 spans 14 amino acids. The V gene lost 10 bases and the J gene lost 7 bases, with 22 bases spanning the gap. Germline CDR1 MNHEY, CDR2 SVGAGI. DNA of the CDR3: TGTGCCACCTCATTAGACGGACTGAATGATGAAGCTTTCTTT. Translated: CATSLDGLNDEAFF.

The genes are TRBV5-1 and TRBJ1-2; TRBD1 might be the D (6 bases). There are 15 residues in the CDR3. CDR1 is SGHRS, CDR2 YFSETQ, per germline. The V and J ends lost 3 bases and 2 bases respectively, with 14 bases between them. The CDR3 spells CASSSDGGRNYGYTF. CDR3 coding DNA: TGCGCCAGCAGCTCCGACGGGGGGCGCAACTATGGCTACACCTTC.

The J gene is TRBJ1-1, the V gene TRBV9; unclear D gene. Germline V gene sequence: CDR1 SGDLS, CDR2 YYNGEE. CDR3 length equals 13 residues. The germline V and J ends were trimmed by 0 bases and 1 base, with 4 bases remaining between them. Here the CDR3 DNA reads TGTGCCAGCAGCGTAGGGGCGAACACTGAAGCTTTCTTT. Translation: CASSVGANTEAFF.

This chain joins TRBV27 and TRBJ1-6; unclear D gene. V dropped 5 bases and J dropped 0 bases, with 8 bases sitting between them. Germline V lookup: CDR1 MNHEY, CDR2 SMNVEV (reference sequence). CDR3 length equals 15 residues. As DNA, the CDR3 is TGTGCCAGCAGTCCCGGTAGCTCCTATAATTCACCCCTCCACTTT. The encoded protein is CASSPGSSYNSPLHF.

The CDR3: CASSLGGTVNEKLFF. CDR3 sequence (DNA): TGCGCCAGCAGCTTGGGCGGGACAGTGAATGAAAAACTGTTTTTT. V and J are TRBV5-1 and TRBJ1-4; TRBD1 matches at 7 bases. Trimming at V came to 0 bases and at J to 5 bases, leaving 4 bases not matched to a gene. The CDR3 extends over 15 amino acids. Germline V gene sequence: CDR1 SGHRS, CDR2 YFSETQ. The entire variable domain, with the rest obtained from reference TRBV5-1 and TRBJ1-4, is as follows: KAGVTQTPRYLIKTRGQQVTLSCSPISGHRSVSWYQQTPGQGLQFLFEYFSETQRNKGNFPGRFSGRQFSNSRSEMNVSTLELGDSALYLCASSLGGTVNEKLFFGSGTQLSVL.

V and J are TRBV2 and TRBJ2-7; tentative D call: TRBD1 (6 bases). Looked up from germline, CDR1 is SNHLY and CDR2 is FYNNEI. Trimming took off 3 bases at V and 4 bases at J, with 13 bases between the two ends. The CDR3 consists of 14 residues. The CDR3 DNA is TGTGCCAGCAGTGACCCCCAGGGGCTATACGAGCAGTACTTC. The encoded protein is CASSDPQGLYEQYF.

The rearrangement joins TRBV19 to TRBJ2-7, with D possibly being TRBD2 (6 bases). V was trimmed by 1 base and J by 1 base, leaving 11 bases between them. Germline CDR1 is LNHDA and CDR2 is SQIVND (reference sequence). The CDR3 runs 15 residues. The CDR3 sequence is CASSIGGDRSYEQYF. The DNA for the CDR3 is TGTGCCAGTAGTATAGGGGGGGACCGATCCTACGAGCAGTACTTC.

The chain couples TRBV12-3 or TRBV12-4 to TRBJ1-1; no reliable D call. Trimming pared 3 bases from V and 6 bases from J, leaving 11 bases between. The CDR3 contains 13 residues. The DNA of the CDR3 is TGTGCCAGCAGTTTTGTGGCTGCCTCTGAAGCTTTCTTT. Encoded protein: CASSFVAASEAFF.

V gene TRBV18 combines with J gene TRBJ1-1; D ambiguous. The ends were cut back, 2 bases at V and 5 bases at J, with 21 bases in the middle. CDR3 length: 17 amino acids. Germline CDR1 is KGHSH and CDR2 is LQKENI. CDR3 DNA: TGTGCCAGCTCACCAAATCTTTTATCCGACCAGGCAACTGAAGCTTTCTTT. Its protein is CASSPNLLSDQATEAFF.

The chain joins TRBV11-1 to TRBJ1-1, with D possibly TRBD1 on 6 matching bases. Trimming shortened V by 4 bases and J by 8 bases, and 11 bases separated the two germline ends. Germline lookup yields CDR1 SGHAT and CDR2 FQDESV (reference sequence). The CDR3 runs to 12 residues. The CDR3 DNA reads as TGTGCCAGCAGCTGGGACACCCAGGAAGCTTTCTTT. This encodes CASSWDTQEAFF.

The chain combines TRBV5-1 with TRBJ1-4, with TRBD1 as a possible D gene (5 bases). The V end was cut by 4 bases, the J end by 7 bases, with 14 bases between. The V gene's germline CDR1 is SGHRS and CDR2 YFSETQ. This CDR3 region has 14 residues. CDR3 in amino acids: CASSRQPGGEKLFF. The CDR3, as DNA: TGCGCCAGCAGCCGACAGCCGGGGGGTGAAAAACTGTTTTTT.

The gene calls are TRBV12-3 or TRBV12-4 and TRBJ1-1, with D perhaps matching TRBD1 (6 bases). V lost 6 bases and J lost 5, with 10 bases in between. This CDR3 region has 12 residues. The DNA of the CDR3 is TGTGCCAGCAGCCCAGGGGAGACTGAAGCTTTCTTT. Amino acid sequence: CASSPGETEAFF.